A selection of T cell receptor beta chains follows, all from one sample in a study of shared clonotypes between healthy human individuals. TCRdb keeps only in-frame clones here, not all; method: immunoSEQ multiplex PCR. The profile shows more than 1.2 million clones, less than 99% of them singletons. The sequencing sample was made of naive CD4+ T cells sorted from blood. These receptors all stem from a man aged 25-45 years in good health. CDR3s include the opening cysteine and the closing phenylalanine or tryptophan. D genes are given only for firm matches. Expanded clones get a size class; other rows say once, few or many, or leave the size out.

CDR3 DNA,CDR3 protein,V gene,J gene,D gene,clone size
TGCGCCAGCAGCTCTGGACAGGGGTACGAGCAGTACTTC,CASSSGQGYEQYF,TRBV5-1,TRBJ2-7,TRBD1,.
TGTGCCAGCTCACCATCTCGGGGTTACCTGCCCCAGCATTTT,CASSPSRGYLPQHF,TRBV18,TRBJ1-5,.,.
TGTGCCAGCAGCCGTACTAGCGGTTGGTCCGATGAGCAGTTCTTC,CASSRTSGWSDEQFF,TRBV14,TRBJ2-1,TRBD2,.
TGTGCCAGCAGCTTGGTCGGGACCCAGTACTTC,CASSLVGTQYF,TRBV5-8,TRBJ2-5,.,once
TGTGCCAGCGGGACAGGGGTCGAGCAGTACTTC,CASGTGVEQYF,TRBV6-5,TRBJ2-7,TRBD1,.
TGCGCCAGCGCAGTCAATCTCGGGAACACTGAAGCTTTCTTT,CASAVNLGNTEAFF,TRBV5-1,TRBJ1-1,.,.
TGTGCCAGCAGTTTCTTGGCGGGAGCTGACGAGCAGTACTTC,CASSFLAGADEQYF,TRBV28,TRBJ2-7,TRBD2,.
TGTGCCAGCAGCTCGCAGACTAGCCGGGTTGAGCAGTTCTTC,CASSSQTSRVEQFF,TRBV7-9,TRBJ2-1,TRBD2,.
TGTGCCAGCTCACCAATAGCCAATGAGCAGTTCTTC,CASSPIANEQFF,TRBV18,TRBJ2-1,.,.
TGCAGCGTTGAAGATGGCGGGATAGAGACCCAGTACTTC,CSVEDGGIETQYF,TRBV29-1,TRBJ2-5,.,.
TGTGCCAGCAGCTTAGTCGTTAGCGGGAGTCTTCTTTCTGGGGCCAACGTCCTGACTTTC,CASSLVVSGSLLSGANVLTF,TRBV7-6,TRBJ2-6,TRBD2,.
TGTGCCAGCAGTTTCTTCGCTCGCAACTATGGCTACACCTTC,CASSFFARNYGYTF,TRBV27,TRBJ1-2,.,.
TGTGCCAGCAGCGTTAGCGGGACCAGCTCCTACGAGCAGTACTTC,CASSVSGTSSYEQYF,TRBV11-2,TRBJ2-7,TRBD2,.
TGTGCCACCAGCAGAGATATAGGAGAGACCCAGTACTTC,CATSRDIGETQYF,TRBV15,TRBJ2-5,.,.
TGTGCCAGCAGAGGGGGCTCCTACGAGCAGTACTTC,CASRGGSYEQYF,TRBV2,TRBJ2-7,.,.
TGTGCCAGCAGCCCGAAGGCTTCTAGCGGGAGGGATACGCAGTATTTT,CASSPKASSGRDTQYF,TRBV6-6,TRBJ2-3,TRBD2,once
TGTGCCAGCAGTGATAGGTGGAGGGCTGAAGCTTTCTTT,CASSDRWRAEAFF,TRBV6-1,TRBJ1-1,.,once
TGTGCCAGCATACCGGGACAGTATGAAAAACTGTTTTTT,CASIPGQYEKLFF,TRBV2,TRBJ1-4,TRBD1,.
TGTGCCAGCAGCTCAAGACGAGGCCCCTGGGAGACCCAGTACTTC,CASSSRRGPWETQYF,TRBV7-2,TRBJ2-5,.,.
TGTGCCAGCGGAAACGAAGTGAATCAGCCCCAGCATTTT,CASGNEVNQPQHF,TRBV6-5,TRBJ1-5,.,.
TGTGCCAGCAGCAAACAGGGCTACGAGCAGTACTTC,CASSKQGYEQYF,TRBV11-2,TRBJ2-7,.,.
TGTGCCAGCAGTGATTACGGGCAAACAAACTATGGCTACACCTTC,CASSDYGQTNYGYTF,TRBV2,TRBJ1-2,.,.
TGTGCCACTATGGGACAGGCCCAAGAGACCCAGTACTTC,CATMGQAQETQYF,TRBV6-1,TRBJ2-5,TRBD1,.
TGCGCCAGCAGCACAGACAGGGACCAGCCCCAGCATTTT,CASSTDRDQPQHF,TRBV4-1,TRBJ1-5,TRBD1,.
TGTGCCAGCATGGGGGACAAGTACCAAGAGACCCAGTACTTC,CASMGDKYQETQYF,TRBV28,TRBJ2-5,.,once
TGTGCCAGCAGTGAAGGGTCAGGGTCGTTGTATCAGCCCCAGCATTTT,CASSEGSGSLYQPQHF,TRBV6-1,TRBJ1-5,.,.
TGTGCCAGCAGCTTAGATGGAAGGGTCAGGGGCAATGAGCAGTTCTTC,CASSLDGRVRGNEQFF,TRBV7-9,TRBJ2-1,.,.
TGCGCCAGCAGCTCCGGCACGGGACAGCTCCAAGAGACCCAGTACTTC,CASSSGTGQLQETQYF,TRBV5-1,TRBJ2-5,TRBD1,.
TGTGCCAGCAGCACTCCGTTAGGGGACAATGAGCAGTTCTTC,CASSTPLGDNEQFF,TRBV6-6,TRBJ2-1,.,.
TGTGCCAGCAGCTTAAGTCTTACGAGGGCCCCTGGAAACACCATATATTTT,CASSLSLTRAPGNTIYF,TRBV7-2,TRBJ1-3,.,.
TGCAGCGCTGGGGCAGGTGGATACGAGCAGTACTTC,CSAGAGGYEQYF,TRBV29-1,TRBJ2-7,.,.
TGTGCCAGCTGTATTGCTAATGAAAAACTGTTTTTT,CASCIANEKLFF,TRBV2,TRBJ1-4,.,.
TGCGCCAGCAGCTTCTTGTCTAGCGGGAGGCCACCCTACGAGCAGTACTTC,CASSFLSSGRPPYEQYF,TRBV5-1,TRBJ2-7,TRBD2,.
TGTGCCAGTATTACTAACTCGGCTGGCTATGGCTACACCTTC,CASITNSAGYGYTF,TRBV28,TRBJ1-2,.,.
TGTGCCAGCAGAAGGAGTGGAAGCAATCAGCCCCAGCATTTT,CASRRSGSNQPQHF,TRBV6-6,TRBJ1-5,.,.
TGCGCCAGCAGATTGGATGGGGGGACAGATACGCAGTATTTT,CASRLDGGTDTQYF,TRBV5-1,TRBJ2-3,.,.
TGCAGCGTTGGTGGGGGCTATGGCTACACCTTC,CSVGGGYGYTF,TRBV29-1,TRBJ1-2,.,.
TGTGCCAGCAGATTCTACGAGCAGTACTTC,CASRFYEQYF,TRBV2,TRBJ2-7,.,.
TGTGCCAGCAGCTTGGTGAAGGGTGGGCCGGGAGAGACCCAGTACTTC,CASSLVKGGPGETQYF,TRBV5-4,TRBJ2-5,.,.
TGTGCCAGTAGTACAAGGACCCCAGGAGCAAGAAACACCGGGGAGCTGTTTTTT,CASSTRTPGARNTGELFF,TRBV19,TRBJ2-2,.,.
TGTGCCAGCAGCCTAACAAAAGGCACAAATGAGCAGTTCTTC,CASSLTKGTNEQFF,TRBV5-4,TRBJ2-1,.,.
TGTGCCACCCGGGAAGCCCCCGGGGAGCTGTTTTTT,CATREAPGELFF,TRBV2,TRBJ2-2,.,.
TGTGCCAGCAGCGGGGGACCTATGGGTGAAGCTTTCTTT,CASSGGPMGEAFF,TRBV7-3,TRBJ1-1,.,.
TGTGCCAGCAGCTTAGGATTATCTGGGGCCAACGTCCTGACTTTC,CASSLGLSGANVLTF,TRBV7-2,TRBJ2-6,.,.
TGTGCCAGCTCACCACCGTCATCCTACGAGCAGTACTTC,CASSPPSSYEQYF,TRBV18,TRBJ2-7,.,.
TGCAGTGCTAGACTACCTTGGGGGCAGTTCTTC,CSARLPWGQFF,TRBV20-1,TRBJ2-1,.,.
TGTGCCAGCAGTGAAGTCAGGGTTAGCACAGATACGCAGTATTTT,CASSEVRVSTDTQYF,TRBV6-1,TRBJ2-3,.,.
TGTGCCAGCAGCTTGAGGCCCTACGAGCAGTACTTC,CASSLRPYEQYF,TRBV11-2,TRBJ2-7,.,.
TGTGCCAGCAGTTTAATGGTTCCGACAGTAGGGGTTCAGCCCCAGCATTTT,CASSLMVPTVGVQPQHF,TRBV27,TRBJ1-5,.,.
TGTGCCAGCAGCTTAGAATGGGGCCCACAAGAGACCCAGTACTTC,CASSLEWGPQETQYF,TRBV11-2,TRBJ2-5,.,.
TGTGCCAGCAGCGCTGCCGAACAGGGTAAAGAGACCCAGTACTTC,CASSAAEQGKETQYF,TRBV7-9,TRBJ2-5,.,.